This T cell receptor beta chain is from a study of control samples from healthy donors and cancer patients. J lost 1 base, V lost 4 bases, and 7 bases had no gene match. The length of the CDR3 is 16 residues. Germline values: CDR1 SGHRS, CDR2 YFSETQ. The protocol was immunoSEQ multiplex PCR, while the TCRdb copy is restricted to in-frame clones and leaves out a portion. The data contain some 29,000 clones, roughly 87% of them seen just once; the ten biggest clones take up around 3.6%. The clonotype originates from a female donor with melanoma. The specimen was formalin-fixed, paraffin-embedded tissue. The chain links TRBV5-1 to TRBJ2-2, with 7 bases fitting TRBD2. CDR3 DNA sequence: TGCGCCAGCAGCGAACGGGTAGCGGGGAACACCGGGGAGCTGTTTTTT. It encodes CASSERVAGNTGELFF.